The source of this T cell receptor (beta chain) is a study of shared clonotypes between healthy human individuals. Study summary: Researchers drew samples from two women and a few men aged 18 to 49.

Study results and limitations: Naive subsets generally had larger estimated richness than memory subsets.

Sequencing used immunoSEQ multiplex PCR; TCRdb keeps in-frame clones, though not all of them. The sample yields about 1 million clones, 60% to 80% seen once. Comments on this clone: No antigen is known for it.

The sequence derives from a man aged 18 to 29 in good health. The material sequenced was memory CD4+ T cells sorted from blood. Subset denoted: CD45RA-negative fraction.

CDR3 protein: CASSLEQGAYNEQFF. The CDR3 DNA is TGCGCCAGCAGCTTGGAACAGGGGGCGTACAATGAGCAGTTCTTC. This chain links TRBV5-1 with TRBJ2-1; TRBD1 aligns across 9 bases. The germline V gene has CDR1 SGHRS and CDR2 YFSETQ. CDR3 size: 15 residues. V gave up 0 bases and J gave up 4 bases; unmatched junction bases: 2.